Listed here are 21 T cell receptor beta chains from one sample, sequenced in a study of spatial heterogeneity in lung cancer. Whole-study results and caveats: Mutation counts in tumors were tracked by counts of expanded intratumoral alpha and beta TCRs.

No antigen has been assigned to these receptors. The time point here: sample taken at primary tumor resection. TCRdb analysed the 5' RACE reads with MiXCR anew, one entry per CDR3 protein. The table lists over 6,500 distinct CDR3 sequences, over 9.5% of them singletons, with 22% in the top ten. Here the sequenced sample was lung tumor tissue, taken at surgery. The source of these receptors is a male donor with early-stage non-small cell lung cancer.

This clonotype was seen repeatedly, ten times or more. For a library built for alpha chains, this beta chain is a stray read; little rests on its size. The genes are TRBV28 and TRBJ1-5; D remains ambiguous. The CDR3 extends over 13 amino acids. V lost 5 bases and J 8 bases, leaving 13 bases between the germline ends. CDR1 and CDR2 (germline): MDHEN, SYDVKM. As DNA, the CDR3 is TGTGCCAGCAGTATTACCGGAGGGAAGCCCCAGCATTTT. As protein: CASSITGGKPQHF.

This clonotype appeared many times. For a library built for alpha chains, this beta chain is a stray read; little rests on its size. The chain employs TRBV4-1 and TRBJ1-3, with TRBD1 identical over 7 bases. V shed 1 base and J 0 bases; nucleotides not matched to a gene: 9. This CDR3 contains 18 residues. Germline V CDR1 and CDR2: MGHRA, YSYEKL. CDR3 coding DNA: TGCGCCAGCAGCCAAGGGGACAGTTTGATGAGCTCTGGAAACACCATATATTTT. Protein product: CASSQGDSLMSSGNTIYF.

This clonotype counts as medium-sized (0.01 to 0.1%). The library was prepared for alpha chains; this beta chain is a stray read, so its frequency means little. J is TRBJ1-1 and V is TRBV11-3; D may be TRBD1 (6 bases). The length of the CDR3 is 13 residues. From germline, CDR1 is SGHNT and CDR2 YENEEA. V was pared by 6 bases and J by 3 bases, with 11 bases between. The chain's CDR3 is CASSLTGYTEAFF. CDR3 sequence (DNA): TGTGCCAGCAGTCTTACAGGGTACACTGAAGCTTTCTTT. The whole variable domain, filled in from reference TRBV11-3 and TRBJ1-1, reads EAGVVQSPRYKIIEKKQPVAFWCNPISGHNTLYWYLQNLGQGPELLIRYENEEAVDDSQLPKDRFSAERLKGVDSTLKIQPAELGDSAVYLCASSLTGYTEAFFGQGTRLTVV.

Turning to this clonotype: The library was prepared for alpha chains; this beta chain is a stray read, so its frequency means little. The V gene is TRBV5-1, the J gene TRBJ1-4; the match to TRBD1 covers 10 bases. The CDR3 runs 17 residues. Germline V gene data show CDR1 as SGHRS and CDR2 as YFSETQ. J was trimmed by 4 bases and V by 0 bases; bases with no gene match: 6. The CDR3 protein is CASSLAGTGVLNEKLFF. Here the CDR3 DNA reads TGCGCCAGCAGCTTGGCCGGGACAGGGGTCCTTAATGAAAAACTGTTTTTT.

This clonotype was counted at least ten times. Being off target in a library aimed at alpha chains, this beta chain has a size of little meaning. V and J are TRBV7-9 and TRBJ1-4; D may be TRBD1 (6 bases). The germline V gene has CDR1 SEHNR and CDR2 FQNEAQ (reference sequence). V lost 5 bases, J lost 5 bases, and 12 bases lay in between. There are 14 residues in the CDR3. DNA for the CDR3: TGTGCCAGCAGCCAAGGACAGACGAATGAAAAACTGTTTTTT. Its translation is CASSQGQTNEKLFF.

This clonotype was found many times. This beta chain lies outside the target of a library built for alpha chains; its clone size means little. The V call is TRBV10-3, the J call TRBJ2-1; no clear D. Trimming removed 0 bases at V and 10 bases at J, with 7 bases between. CDR1 and CDR2 (germline): ENHRY, SYGVKD. The CDR3 consists of 12 residues. CDR3 residues: CAISESGREQFF. In DNA form, the CDR3 reads TGTGCCATCAGTGAGTCGGGCCGCGAGCAGTTCTTC.

Concerning this clonotype itself: Within a library made for alpha chains, this beta chain is off target, and its count is uninformative. CDR3: CASSRTGVGGNQPQHF. The CDR3 nucleotides are TGTGCCAGCAGTCGGACAGGGGTAGGGGGCAATCAGCCCCAGCATTTT. The chain combines TRBV12-3 or TRBV12-4 with TRBJ1-5; 9 positions match TRBD1. With 5 bases clipped from V and 2 bases from J, the junction kept 7 bases outside the gene matches. This CDR3 spans 16 amino acids.

Details on this clonotype: This beta chain turned up in a library designed for alpha chains; as an off-target read, its abundance says little. The V gene is TRBV7-8, the J gene TRBJ2-2; TRBD1 agrees at 7 bases. The CDR3 is 15 amino acids. Germline assignment: CDR1 SGHVS and CDR2 FQNEAQ. V lost 2 bases, J lost 4 bases, and 4 bases stayed unmatched. This chain's CDR3 is CASSLHRGSTGELFF. The CDR3 region has the DNA TGTGCCAGCAGCTTACACAGGGGCAGCACCGGGGAGCTGTTTTTT.

There are many counts of this clonotype. The size of this beta chain means little, since it is a stray read in a library made for alpha chains. The chain joins TRBV6-6 to TRBJ2-2, with 7 bases lining up with TRBD1. CDR1 and CDR2 (germline): MNHNY, SVGAGI (reference sequence). The CDR3 is made up of 17 amino acids. J was trimmed by 0 bases and V by 2 bases; bases with no gene match: 6. DNA for the CDR3: TGTGCCAGCAGTTACAGACAGGGACAGACGAACACCGGGGAGCTGTTTTTT. Translated, it gives CASSYRQGQTNTGELFF.

This clonotype was found many times. This beta chain is a stray read from a library made for alpha chains; its abundance is not meaningful. This chain connects TRBV18 to TRBJ2-5, with D possibly being TRBD1 or TRBD2 (5 bases each). Germline lookup yields CDR1 KGHSH and CDR2 LQKENI. This CDR3 is 13 amino acids long. V lost 3 bases and J 5 bases, leaving 10 bases between the germline ends. CDR3 sequence reads: CASSPGDPETQYF. DNA for the CDR3: TGTGCCAGCTCACCGGGGGACCCGGAGACCCAGTACTTC.

This clonotype was detected many times. This beta chain slipped into a library made for alpha chains as a stray read, so its size is not meaningful. CDR3 protein: CASSYTTANEQFF. CDR3 DNA: TGTGCCAGCAGTTACACGACAGCCAATGAGCAGTTCTTC. The chain combines TRBV6-2 or TRBV6-3 with TRBJ2-1, with a possible D match to TRBD1 (5 bases). Germline V CDR1 and CDR2: MNHEY, SVGEGT. This CDR3 spans 13 amino acids. V was clipped by 2 bases and J by 6 bases, with 8 bases between them.

This clonotype rates as medium-sized. This beta chain slipped into a library made for alpha chains as a stray read, so its size is not meaningful. The chain links TRBV28 to TRBJ1-2; 10 nucleotides align to TRBD1. The CDR3 totals 15 residues. The V segment lost 5 bases and the J segment 4 bases; nucleotides outside the gene matches: 7. Germline V CDR1 and CDR2: MDHEN, SYDVKM. For the CDR3, the DNA is TGTGCCAGCAGTGGGGGACAGGGGAGGCCCTATGGCTACACCTTC. This encodes CASSGGQGRPYGYTF.

This clonotype was seen repeatedly, ten times or more. The library was prepared for alpha chains; this beta chain is a stray read, so its frequency means little. This chain links TRBV7-9 with TRBJ1-5; D not certain. CDR3 length: 15 amino acids. From germline, CDR1 is SEHNR and CDR2 FQNEAQ (reference sequence). V lost 5 bases and J 5 bases, leaving 16 bases between the germline ends. In DNA, the CDR3 is TGTGCCAGCAGCATTACTCAGGCCGGGGATCAGCCCCAGCATTTT. Translating it yields CASSITQAGDQPQHF. The complete variable domain, with remaining parts taken from reference TRBV7-9 and TRBJ1-5, reads DTGVSQNPRHKITKRGQNVTFRCDPISEHNRLYWYRQTLGQGPEFLTYFQNEAQLEKSRLLSDRFSAERPKGSFSTLEIQRTEQGDSAMYLCASSITQAGDQPQHFGDGTRLSIL.

In its sample, this clonotype is large. This beta chain slipped into a library made for alpha chains as a stray read, so its size is not meaningful. The chain is built from TRBV5-4 and TRBJ2-2; tentative D call: TRBD1 (6 bases). Between the trimmed V and J ends, which lost 3 bases and 0 bases, there was a span of 12 bases. The germline CDR1 and CDR2 sequences are SGHNT and YYREEE (reference sequence). CDR3 length: 16 amino acids. CDR3 residues: CASSSWDKTNTGELFF. Here the CDR3 DNA reads TGTGCCAGCAGCTCCTGGGACAAAACGAACACCGGGGAGCTGTTTTTT.

The table lists this clonotype with many counts. This beta chain is an unintended read in a library built for alpha chains; its size means little. The chain is built from TRBV2 and TRBJ2-5; 8 bases fit TRBD2. This CDR3 contains 14 residues. The V and J ends lost 6 bases and 4 bases, in that order; junction bases with no gene match: 7. Germline V gene data show CDR1 as SNHLY and CDR2 as FYNNEI. The DNA of the CDR3 is TGTGCCAGCAGCCCGGACGGGAGGGGAGAGACCCAGTACTTC. It encodes CASSPDGRGETQYF. Drawing the rest from reference TRBV2 and TRBJ2-5, the complete variable domain is EPEVTQTPSHQVTQMGQEVILRCVPISNHLYFYWYRQILGQKVEFLVSFYNNEISEKSEIFDDQFSVERPDGSNFTLKIRSTKLEDSAMYFCASSPDGRGETQYFGPGTRLLVL.

This clonotype is medium-sized (0.01 to 0.1%) within its sample. This beta chain was picked up by a library intended for alpha chains and is off target, so its count carries little meaning. The CDR3 reads CATSVGLAGAYEQYF. The CDR3 DNA sequence: TGTGCCACCAGCGTTGGACTAGCGGGGGCCTACGAGCAGTACTTC. This chain joins TRBV15 and TRBJ2-7; TRBD2 agrees at 13 bases. The trim removed 5 bases at V and 2 bases at J, leaving 3 bases unmatched. Germline V gene data show CDR1 as LNHNV and CDR2 as YYDKDF (reference sequence). This CDR3 is built from 15 residues.

This clonotype was found many times. Because this beta chain is a stray read in a library intended to capture alpha chains, its abundance should not be given much weight. The chain couples TRBV7-8 to TRBJ2-3; 9 bases match TRBD2. J lost 2 bases, V lost 5 bases, and 14 bases had no gene match. Germline values: CDR1 SGHVS, CDR2 FQNEAQ. This CDR3 is built from 18 residues. The DNA for the CDR3 is TGTGCCAGCAGCGCCTACAGGGTCCTAGCGGGAAACACAGATACGCAGTATTTT. It is translated as CASSAYRVLAGNTDTQYF.

A note on this clonotype: As an off-target read in a library built for alpha chains, this beta chain has a frequency of little significance. V and J are TRBV6-5 and TRBJ1-5; TRBD1 might be the D (5 bases). CDR1 and CDR2 from the germline V gene are MNHEY and SVGAGI. The germline V and J ends were trimmed by 5 bases and 4 bases, with 24 bases remaining between them. The CDR3 runs 18 residues. CDR3 amino acids: CASSRAGPGLVRNQPQHF. CDR3 nucleotides: TGTGCCAGCAGTAGAGCGGGGCCAGGACTTGTGAGAAATCAGCCCCAGCATTTT.

This clonotype was seen repeatedly, ten times or more. This beta chain is an unintended read in a library built for alpha chains; its size means little. The chain links TRBV6-2 or TRBV6-3 to TRBJ2-5; TRBD2 matches at 12 bases. Germline trimming cut 7 bases from V and 6 bases from J; bases unmatched to any gene: 6. This CDR3 comprises 14 residues. Germline V lookup: CDR1 MNHEY, CDR2 SVGEGT. DNA for the CDR3: TGTGCCAGCACGAAGACTAGCGGGAGTCAGACCCAGTACTTC. Translation gives CASTKTSGSQTQYF.

In its sample, this clonotype was seen many times. With the library built for alpha chains, this beta chain is off target and its frequency is not meaningful. The chain employs TRBV5-1 and TRBJ1-1, with no clear D. The CDR3 sequence is 15 residues long. V lost 0 bases and J 4 bases, leaving 13 bases between the germline ends. Germline V gene sequence: CDR1 SGHRS, CDR2 YFSETQ. CDR3 loop: CASSLATGRATEAFF. The CDR3 DNA sequence: TGCGCCAGCAGCTTGGCCACGGGGAGGGCCACTGAAGCTTTCTTT.

A word on this clonotype: This beta chain slipped into a library made for alpha chains as a stray read, so its size is not meaningful. The chain employs TRBV12-3 or TRBV12-4 and TRBJ2-1, with D tentatively TRBD2 (5 bases). CDR3 length equals 17 residues. Deletions cut 5 bases from V and 0 bases from J, with 17 bases between. The CDR3 here is CASSPLDSPSSYNEQFF. In DNA, the CDR3 is TGTGCCAGCAGTCCTTTGGACTCCCCAAGCTCCTACAATGAGCAGTTCTTC.